The clone carrying this T cell receptor beta chain was found a few times. Its specificity is unknown. The sample belongs to a study of CD8+ T cells in alopecia areata. In each case, RNA was isolated and then reverse transcribed into cDNA as the sequencing template. Profiled with immunoSEQ multiplex PCR; TCRdb holds only in-frame clones, not every one. The data hold about 150,000 clones, with 45% to 55% observed a single time. It was from PBMCs that CD4+ and CD8+ T cells were sorted. Findings of the study overall: Lesional scalp, notably in alopecia totalis/universalis, had clonality above that of normal scalp.

The origin of this receptor is a human donor with alopecia areata. The sequencing used CD8+ T cells sorted from blood, collected at week 0.

The CDR3 DNA reads TGCAGCGTTGATGGCCCGGACACAGATACGCAGTATTTT. Amino acid sequence: CSVDGPDTDTQYF. The gene calls are TRBV29-1 and TRBJ2-3; D is undetermined. Trimming took 3 bases from V and 2 from J, leaving 9 bases between them. Looked up from germline, CDR1 is SQVTM and CDR2 is ANQGSEA. The CDR3 loop spans 13 amino acids.